The present T cell receptor (beta chain) was sequenced within a study of shared clonotypes between healthy human individuals. Overall study context: CD8 memory received one plate per donor, CD8 naive two, CD4 memory three and CD4 naive three. Overall study results and limits: It was observed that approximately 5% of naive CD4 clonotypes were shared across several donors.

The CDR3 consists of 15 residues. The V gene's germline CDR1 is MNHNS and CDR2 SASEGT. The ends were cut back, 8 bases at V and 0 bases at J, with 14 bases in the middle. Negatively enriched CD4+ T cells were divided by CD45RA into naive and memory. For this clone: The antigen remains undetermined.

Assay used: immunoSEQ multiplex PCR; TCRdb lists only in-frame clones, some missing. The sample includes 2 million to 3 million clones, 93% of them seen just once. Specimen: naive CD4+ T cells from PBMCs. Subset meaning: CD45RA+ positively selected. The source of this sequence is a man younger than 30 in good health. Some clones in this sample may be carry-over from other donors' samples. The rearrangement joins TRBV6-1 to TRBJ2-1; D remains ambiguous. The CDR3 sequence is CASSVTRSSYNEQFF. CDR3 DNA: TGTGCCAGCTCCGTGACCCGGAGCTCCTACAATGAGCAGTTCTTC.